A single sample is the source of the 27 T cell receptor beta chains below, sequenced in a study of CD8+CD57+ T cells in acquired aplastic anemia. Genomic DNA templated the TCR beta VDJ and CDR3 profiling. From the reads, TCRdb called clonotypes with MiXCR, one entry per CDR3 protein. The sample lists 150,000 to 180,000 distinct CDR3 sequences; about 50% were seen once. Selection for sequencing was limited to patients who had shown CD8+CD57+ cell expansion by flow cytometry. The sequenced material came from sorted CD4+, CD8+, or CD8+CD57+ T cells (not recorded which) from PBMCs. All receptors come from a human donor with aplastic anemia.

This clonotype was counted between two and nine times. The CDR3, as DNA: TGTGCCAGCAGCCCACAGGGGGGCCACAAAAACATTCAGTACTTC. Translating gives CASSPQGGHKNIQYF. The gene calls are TRBV12-3 or TRBV12-4 and TRBJ2-4, with TRBD1 matching over 8 bases. This CDR3 contains 15 residues. The V segment lost 6 bases and the J segment 3 bases; nucleotides outside the gene matches: 7.

The CDR3 nucleotides read TGCAGCGTTGGGCTAGCGCAGTACAATGAGCAGTTCTTC. This translates into CSVGLAQYNEQFF. The V and J genes are TRBV29-1 and TRBJ2-1; TRBD2 might be the D (6 bases). Trimming shortened V by 4 bases and J by 4 bases, and 11 bases separated the two germline ends. The V gene's germline CDR1 is SQVTM and CDR2 ANQGSEA. The length of the CDR3 is 13 residues.

V is TRBV19 and J is TRBJ2-7; 9 nucleotides agree with TRBD2. CDR3 length equals 14 residues. The germline CDR1 and CDR2 sequences are LNHDA and SQIVND (reference sequence). The V gene end was trimmed by 5 bases and the J gene end by 4 bases; junction bases not matched to a gene: 6. CDR3 region: CASSGSGSRYEQYF. In DNA, the CDR3 is TGTGCCAGTAGTGGTAGCGGGAGCAGGTACGAGCAGTACTTC.

This sequence joins TRBV9 and TRBJ1-5; D is perhaps TRBD1 (5 bases). There are 15 residues in the CDR3. CDR1 and CDR2 (germline): SGDLS, YYNGEE. Deletions cut 5 bases from V and 1 base from J, with 13 bases between. The CDR3 nucleotides are TGTGCCAGCAGTGCCGGGACGGTGAGCAATCAGCCCCAGCATTTT. This translates into CASSAGTVSNQPQHF.

The chain carries TRBV12-3 or TRBV12-4 and TRBJ2-5; 11 bases are shared with TRBD2. The CDR3 contains 13 residues. Germline trimming cut 5 bases from V and 7 bases from J; bases unmatched to any gene: 3. The CDR3 region is CASSLTSGGTQYF. DNA for the CDR3: TGTGCCAGCAGTCTAACTAGCGGGGGGACCCAGTACTTC.

Details on this clonotype: One end of the junction varies from germline; a read error may be responsible. The V call is TRBV7-2, the J call TRBJ2-7; D could derive from TRBD1 or TRBD2 (5 bases each). The CDR3 extends over 15 amino acids. Germline V gives CDR1 SGHTA, CDR2 FQGNSA. The CDR3 protein is CASSLSSEGSYEQYF. The CDR3, as DNA: TGTGCCAGCAGCCTCTCCAGCGAGGGGTCCTACGAACAGTACTTC.

In nucleotides, the CDR3 is TGCAGCGTTGAAGGGGGACAGGGTACGGGAGAGACCCAGTACTTC. Translating it yields CSVEGGQGTGETQYF. The chain has TRBV29-1 and TRBJ2-5; 9 nucleotides agree with TRBD1. Germline assignment: CDR1 SQVTM and CDR2 ANQGSEA. The V and J ends lost 1 base and 4 bases, in that order; junction bases with no gene match: 7. CDR3 size: 15 residues.

The chain joins TRBV5-6 to TRBJ1-4, with a tentative D call TRBD1 (5 bases). The V and J ends lost 5 bases and 7 bases respectively, with 12 bases between them. This CDR3 is built from 13 residues. Germline loops: CDR1 SGHDT, CDR2 YYEEEE. The CDR3 protein is CASSYGGSEKLFF. Here the CDR3 DNA reads TGTGCCAGCAGTTACGGGGGTAGTGAAAAACTGTTTTTT.

There are many counts of this clonotype. As DNA, the CDR3 is TGTGCCAGCAGCCCTACGACAGGGTTCGGTGAAAAACTGTTTTTT. Translated: CASSPTTGFGEKLFF. This chain uses TRBV7-2 with TRBJ1-4; 7 nucleotides agree with TRBD1. Looked up from germline, CDR1 is SGHTA and CDR2 is FQGNSA. CDR3 size: 15 residues. V shed 5 bases, J shed 7 bases, and the junction held 10 bases outside the gene matches.

This clonotype showed up many times. The J gene is TRBJ1-2, the V gene TRBV14; 9 bases align to TRBD1. The V and J ends lost 0 bases and 5 bases, in that order; junction bases with no gene match: 7. Germline V gives CDR1 SGHDN, CDR2 FVKESK. The CDR3 runs 16 residues. Written as DNA, the CDR3 is TGTGCCAGCAGCCAAGATGGGACAGGGACTGAGTATGGCTACACCTTC. Translating gives CASSQDGTGTEYGYTF.

This clonotype was recorded at least ten times. The rearrangement uses TRBV24-1 and TRBJ2-3, with 7 bases matching TRBD2. The J segment lost 4 bases and the V segment lost 0 bases, leaving 9 bases of the junction unmatched. The germline V gene has CDR1 KGHDR and CDR2 SFDVKD. This CDR3 region has 17 residues. The CDR3 sequence: CATSDLQSGAPADTQYF. CDR3 in DNA: TGTGCCACCAGTGATTTGCAGAGCGGGGCGCCCGCAGATACGCAGTATTTT.

The CDR3 coding sequence is TGTGCCAGCAGTGATTCGTGGAACACTGAAGCTTTCTTT. As protein: CASSDSWNTEAFF. This chain links TRBV25-1 with TRBJ1-1; unclear D gene. Germline V gives CDR1 MGHDK, CDR2 SYGVNS. Trimming stripped 3 bases from V and 1 base from J, with 6 bases between. There are 13 residues in the CDR3.

The V call is TRBV9, the J call TRBJ2-3; 12 bases are a match to TRBD2. Germline V CDR1 and CDR2: SGDLS, YYNGEE. This CDR3 spans 18 amino acids. The V and J ends lost 4 bases and 4 bases, in that order; junction bases with no gene match: 13. The CDR3 here is CASSPRGGLAGGPDTQYF. The CDR3 bases are TGTGCCAGCAGCCCTCGCGGGGGGCTAGCGGGAGGGCCAGATACGCAGTATTTT. Using reference TRBV9 and TRBJ2-3 for the parts outside the CDR3, the full variable domain is DSGVTQTPKHLITATGQRVTLRCSPRSGDLSVYWYQQSLDQGLQFLIQYYNGEERAKGNILERFSAQQFPDLHSELNLSSLELGDSALYFCASSPRGGLAGGPDTQYFGPGTRLTVL.

This clonotype occurred a few times. The rearrangement uses TRBV10-2 and TRBJ2-7, with TRBD1 matching over 9 bases. CDR3 length: 14 amino acids. With V trimmed by 3 bases and J by 7 bases, 7 bases remained unmatched. Germline V gives CDR1 WSHSY, CDR2 SAAADI. CDR3 nucleotide sequence: TGCGCCAGCAGTGACCGAACAGGGGGCGCAGAGCAGTACTTC. It yields the protein CASSDRTGGAEQYF.

The chain has TRBV2 and TRBJ2-7; D might be TRBD2 (6 bases). V lost 4 bases to trimming and J lost 3 bases, with 19 bases between them. Germline CDR1 and CDR2: SNHLY and FYNNEI. CDR3 size: 16 residues. CDR3 DNA sequence: TGTGCCAGCAGTGCTAGCGTCGAGATCTCGGGCTACGAGCAGTACTTC. The encoded protein is CASSASVEISGYEQYF.

This sequence joins TRBV16 and TRBJ1-4; the D is unclear. Germline values: CDR1 KGHSY, CDR2 FQNENV. This CDR3 has 14 amino acids. The V and J ends lost 4 bases and 6 bases respectively, with 12 bases between them. This CDR3 reads CASSRGRWDEKLFF. The CDR3 region has the DNA TGTGCCAGCAGCCGAGGACGCTGGGATGAAAAACTGTTTTTT.

This clonotype occurred many times. V is TRBV5-8 and J is TRBJ1-1, with TRBD1 as a possible D gene (5 bases). V lost 0 bases and J lost 0, with 9 bases in between. Germline CDR1 SGHTS, CDR2 YDEGEE. CDR3 length equals 15 residues. The CDR3 coding sequence is TGTGCCAGCAGCTTGGTGTTAGGGGTGAACACTGAAGCTTTCTTT. Translated, it gives CASSLVLGVNTEAFF.

V gene TRBV6-1 combines with J gene TRBJ1-4; 7 positions agree with TRBD1. V lost 2 bases and J lost 11; bases outside the gene matches: 8. From germline, CDR1 is MNHNS and CDR2 SASEGT. This CDR3 comprises 14 residues. The CDR3 sequence: CASSEIRQGDKLFF. The DNA for the CDR3 is TGTGCCAGCAGTGAAATTAGGCAGGGGGATAAACTGTTTTTT.

The gene calls are TRBV11-1 and TRBJ1-2; D call uncertain. Germline V gives CDR1 SGHAT, CDR2 FQDESV (reference sequence). The V gene lost 6 bases and the J gene lost 4 bases, with 21 bases spanning the gap. CDR3 size: 16 residues. The DNA of the CDR3 is TGTGCCAGCAGTTCTAGCGGCACCCAGAAGGGCTATGGCTACACCTTC. Amino acids: CASSSSGTQKGYGYTF.

The V gene is TRBV7-6, the J gene TRBJ2-3; D is unresolved. The V end was cut by 1 base, the J end by 2 bases, with 4 bases between. The CDR3 length is 13 residues. CDR1 SGHVS and CDR2 FNYEAQ come from the germline V gene. The CDR3 region has the DNA TGTGCCAGCAGCTTAGAATACACAGATACGCAGTATTTT. It translates to CASSLEYTDTQYF.

This clonotype was observed at least ten times. The chain joins TRBV20-1 to TRBJ1-3; the D gene is possibly TRBD1 (5 bases). V lost 4 bases and J lost 3, with 13 bases in between. The CDR3 length is 14 residues. Germline V gene sequence: CDR1 DFQATT, CDR2 SNEGSKA (reference sequence). In nucleotides, the CDR3 is TGCAGTGCTACCGCCAGGGTAGATGGAAACACCATATATTTT. This translates into CSATARVDGNTIYF.

This clonotype was picked up one time. CDR3 sequence: CASSLAVGHNEQFF. The CDR3 region has the DNA TGTGCCAGCAGCTTAGCGGTCGGCCACAATGAGCAGTTCTTC. V and J are TRBV7-8 and TRBJ2-1; D is unresolved. V gave up 0 bases and J gave up 5 bases, with 8 bases separating them. In germline, CDR1 is SGHVS, CDR2 FQNEAQ. The CDR3 loop spans 14 amino acids.

The chain carries TRBV9 and TRBJ2-5, with 12 bases lining up with TRBD2. The J segment lost 5 bases and the V segment lost 3 bases, leaving 2 bases of the junction unmatched. From germline, CDR1 is SGDLS and CDR2 YYNGEE. This CDR3 spans 14 amino acids. CDR3 bases: TGTGCCAGCAGCGAGACTAGCGGGGGTGAGACCCAGTACTTC. It is translated as CASSETSGGETQYF.

Concerning this clonotype itself: Sequence at one end of the junction differs from germline and may be a read error. The chain carries TRBV4-1 and TRBJ1-5; a weak D match, TRBD1 (6 bases). The CDR3 has 16 residues. CDR1 is MGHRA and CDR2 is YSYEKL in the germline V gene. The CDR3 reads CASNQVFSDSRQPQHF. In nucleotides, the CDR3 is TGCGCCAGCAACCAAGTTTTTTCGGACAGCCGACAGCCCCAGCATTTT.

The V gene is TRBV7-9, the J gene TRBJ2-7; TRBD1 aligns across 8 bases. Germline values: CDR1 SEHNR, CDR2 FQNEAQ (reference sequence). The CDR3 spans 12 residues. J gave up 7 bases and V 6 bases, and 5 bases lay outside the gene matches. CDR3 in DNA: TGTGCCAGCAGGCCCACAGGGGGAGAGCAGTACTTC. It yields the protein CASRPTGGEQYF.

Many counts were recorded for this clonotype. The V call is TRBV14, the J call TRBJ2-7; perhaps TRBD2 as D (6 bases). The CDR3 is made up of 15 amino acids. V was pared by 1 base and J by 3 bases, with 13 bases between. Germline CDR1 reads SGHDN; CDR2 reads FVKESK. CDR3 coding DNA: TGTGCCAGCAGCCAAGGGGCGGGGCCGAGCTACGAGCAGTACTTC. Translated: CASSQGAGPSYEQYF.

This clonotype was recorded at least ten times. The chain recombines TRBV7-9 with TRBJ1-6; 7 bases are a match to TRBD1. Germline CDR1 is SEHNR and CDR2 is FQNEAQ (reference sequence). The V gene end was trimmed by 3 bases and the J gene end by 7 bases; junction bases not matched to a gene: 3. CDR3 length: 14 amino acids. CDR3 amino acids: CASSFGQDNSPLHF. In DNA, the CDR3 is TGTGCCAGCAGCTTTGGACAGGACAATTCACCCCTCCACTTT.